Following are 24 T cell receptor beta chains from one sample sequenced in a study of a mutant IDH1 vaccine in newly diagnosed glioma. Some clones are missing from TCRdb's copy, which holds only in-frame ones; the method was immunoSEQ multiplex PCR. The sample holds about 21,000 clones, roughly 84% seen once. The time point here: baseline, week 1 (first vaccination visit). Stated treatment: pre-vaccination baseline after standard-of-care therapy. The source material was PBMCs, sampled from a glioma patient treated with radiotherapy, temozolomide or both. The receptor set was obtained from a man between 40 and 49 years old with glioma.

The chain employs TRBV5-6 and TRBJ2-7; D might be TRBD2 (6 bases). Germline assignment: CDR1 SGHDT and CDR2 YYEEEE. The CDR3 totals 17 residues. V lost 3 bases and J 2 bases, leaving 21 bases between the germline ends. The CDR3 is CASSSLRDGGMAYEQYF. DNA for the CDR3: TGTGCCAGCAGCTCCCTACGCGACGGGGGTATGGCCTACGAGCAGTACTTC.

This clone was seen more than once but under ten times. The chain has TRBV28 and TRBJ2-7; 7 bases line up with TRBD2. The CDR3 is 15 amino acids. Germline V CDR1 and CDR2: MDHEN, SYDVKM. V trimming: 2 bases; J trimming: 5 bases; junction bases outside the gene matches: 9. In DNA, the CDR3 is TGTGCCAGCAGTTTACTAGGCGGGAGAGTCCACGAGCAGTACTTC. It is translated as CASSLLGGRVHEQYF.

CDR3 loop: CAWSPGGPVEAFF. The CDR3 nucleotides are TGTGCCTGGAGTCCGGGAGGACCTGTGGAAGCTTTCTTT. The rearrangement joins TRBV30 to TRBJ1-1, with D hard to call. V lost 2 bases and J lost 8, with 15 bases in between. The length of the CDR3 is 13 residues. Germline-derived CDR1 and CDR2 are GTSNPN and SVGIG (reference sequence).

The rearrangement joins TRBV4-2 to TRBJ1-2, with 9 bases that match TRBD1. CDR1 is LGHNA and CDR2 is YNFKEQ in the germline V gene. This CDR3 has 14 amino acids. Trimming at V came to 1 base and at J to 5 bases, leaving 2 bases not matched to a gene. The CDR3 sequence: CASSQVGTGYGYTF. CDR3 coding DNA: TGTGCCAGCAGCCAAGTGGGGACAGGGTATGGCTACACCTTC.

This clone has more than one count but fewer than ten. The DNA of the CDR3 is TGTGCCAGTAGTCCGTCGGACAGGGTTGGGCCCCAGCATTTT. Translated, it gives CASSPSDRVGPQHF. This sequence joins TRBV19 and TRBJ1-5; the match to TRBD1 covers 8 bases. There are 14 residues in the CDR3. Germline CDR1 LNHDA, CDR2 SQIVND (reference sequence). V was clipped by 5 bases and J by 9 bases; unmatched bases: 9.

This clone was counted between two and nine times. J is TRBJ1-3 and V is TRBV5-6; possible D gene TRBD1, 5 bases. This CDR3 is 13 amino acids long. The V gene's germline CDR1 is SGHDT and CDR2 YYEEEE. The V gene lost 4 bases and the J gene lost 8 bases, with 13 bases spanning the gap. This CDR3 reads CASSLGPGDTIYF. The CDR3 DNA sequence: TGTGCCAGCAGCCTGGGACCGGGGGACACCATATATTTT.

CDR3 region: CASSAYGASGDGGYF. The CDR3 bases are TGTGCCAGCAGCGCCTACGGGGCCAGCGGCGATGGCGGGTACTTC. The chain links TRBV7-9 to TRBJ2-5; D might be TRBD1 or TRBD2, each matching 5 bases. Germline V lookup: CDR1 SEHNR, CDR2 FQNEAQ (reference sequence). The CDR3 sequence is 15 residues long. Trimming left V 5 bases short and J 13 bases short, with 26 bases between.

The chain recombines TRBV6-1 with TRBJ1-1; 9 positions agree with TRBD1. Germline values: CDR1 MNHNS, CDR2 SASEGT. The J segment lost 5 bases and the V segment lost 5 bases, leaving 6 bases of the junction unmatched. The CDR3 is made up of 14 amino acids. The CDR3 DNA is TGTGCCAGCAGTTGGACAGGGGATGGTACTGAAGCTTTCTTT. Protein sequence: CASSWTGDGTEAFF.

This chain joins TRBV19 and TRBJ1-2; D perhaps matches TRBD1 (6 bases). Trimming shortened V by 5 bases and J by 7 bases, and 20 bases separated the two germline ends. Germline assignment: CDR1 LNHDA and CDR2 SQIVND (reference sequence). The CDR3 covers 15 residues. In nucleotides, the CDR3 is TGTGCCAGTAGTTTTTGGGACACCGTGAGGAGTGGCTACACCTTC. It specifies CASSFWDTVRSGYTF.

The count of this clone is one. The chain joins TRBV7-8 to TRBJ2-1, with D possibly TRBD2 on 5 matching bases. Germline CDR1 and CDR2: SGHVS and FQNEAQ. This CDR3 spans 16 amino acids. The ends were cut back, 7 bases at V and 0 bases at J, with 16 bases in the middle. The CDR3 bases are TGTGCCAGCACCCTCCGGCCGGGAAACTCCTACAATGAGCAGTTCTTC. It specifies CASTLRPGNSYNEQFF. Supplemented by reference TRBV7-8 and TRBJ2-1, the full variable domain reads GAGVSQSPRYKVAKRGQDVALRCDPISGHVSLFWYQQALGQGPEFLTYFQNEAQLDKSGLPSDRFFAERPEGSVSTLKIQRTQQEDSAVYLCASTLRPGNSYNEQFFGPGTRLTVL.

The J gene is TRBJ1-5, the V gene TRBV19; maybe TRBD1 (6 bases). The CDR3 sequence is 17 residues long. Trimming took 6 bases from V and 1 from J, leaving 19 bases between them. The germline CDR1 and CDR2 sequences are LNHDA and SQIVND (reference sequence). CDR3 sequence: CASSRLPSGASNQPQHF. The CDR3 region has the DNA TGTGCCAGTAGCCGCCTCCCCTCGGGGGCGAGCAATCAGCCCCAGCATTTT.

This chain uses TRBV18 with TRBJ2-7; possible D gene TRBD2, 6 bases. The CDR3 is 16 residues long. Germline CDR1 is KGHSH and CDR2 is LQKENI. The V end lost 3 bases, the J end lost 6 bases, and 21 bases lay between the germline ends. CDR3 residues: CASSPSSLGPAGEQYF. Here the CDR3 DNA reads TGTGCCAGCTCACCTTCCTCCCTCGGACCAGCGGGCGAGCAGTACTTC.

The V and J genes are TRBV5-1 and TRBJ1-1; 11 bases fit TRBD1. From germline, CDR1 is SGHRS and CDR2 YFSETQ. The CDR3 has 18 amino acids. V was clipped by 5 bases and J by 0 bases; unmatched bases: 12. CDR3 protein: CASRQDRGRSDMNTEAFF. The CDR3 DNA is TGCGCCAGCAGACAGGACAGGGGGCGTTCGGACATGAACACTGAAGCTTTCTTT.

This clone was detected only a few times. V usage is TRBV6-1 and J usage is TRBJ2-7; 10 bases match TRBD1. The germline V gene encodes CDR1 MNHNS and CDR2 SASEGT. After removal of 4 bases from V and 2 bases from J, the junction contained 5 bases not matched to a gene. CDR3 length equals 15 residues. CDR3 DNA sequence: TGTGCCAGCAGTGCCCAGACAGGGGGCGCCTACGAGCAGTACGTC. Its protein is CASSAQTGGAYEQYV.

The table lists this clone with a few counts. The chain couples TRBV6-5 to TRBJ1-1; D is ambiguous. In germline, CDR1 is MNHEY, CDR2 SVGAGI. V was pared by 2 bases and J by 5 bases, with 15 bases between. This CDR3 comprises 15 residues. The CDR3 region has the DNA TGTGCCAGCAGTTACGGACTCGAGGTGGAAACTGAAGCTTTCTTT. It translates to CASSYGLEVETEAFF.

This clone was counted a single time. The chain carries TRBV5-6 and TRBJ2-7; the D gene is possibly TRBD2 (5 bases). The ends were cut back, 0 bases at V and 2 bases at J, with 12 bases in the middle. The CDR3 is made up of 15 amino acids. Germline values: CDR1 SGHDT, CDR2 YYEEEE. CDR3 residues: CASSLVRVQTYEQYF. CDR3 DNA sequence: TGTGCCAGCAGCTTGGTGAGGGTCCAAACCTACGAGCAGTACTTC.

The V gene is TRBV4-2, the J gene TRBJ2-7; TRBD2 is a possible D gene (6 bases). Trimming stripped 4 bases from V and 4 bases from J, with 14 bases between. Looked up from germline, CDR1 is LGHNA and CDR2 is YNFKEQ. The CDR3 has 14 amino acids. The CDR3 DNA is TGTGCCAGCAGCCCCTCCGGGAGCCAATACGAGCAGTACTTC. It specifies CASSPSGSQYEQYF.

This clone was counted only a few times. The chain carries TRBV4-1 and TRBJ2-2; 9 nucleotides align to TRBD2. Germline CDR1 reads MGHRA; CDR2 reads YSYEKL. The J segment lost 4 bases and the V segment lost 7 bases, leaving 10 bases of the junction unmatched. The CDR3 runs 16 residues. Written as DNA, the CDR3 is TGCGCCAGCAACTTTATGCGGGGGGGCGCCACCGGGGAGCTGTTTTTT. Residues: CASNFMRGGATGELFF.

This clone was recorded only once. The chain combines TRBV29-1 with TRBJ2-1, with 7 bases matching TRBD1. The CDR3 spans 16 residues. Germline assignment: CDR1 SQVTM and CDR2 ANQGSEA. J lost 0 bases, V lost 1 base, and 6 bases had no gene match. DNA for the CDR3: TGCAGCGTTGAAGGCCTTAGGGGGCCCTCCTACAATGAGCAGTTCTTC. Translation: CSVEGLRGPSYNEQFF.

This CDR3 is CASSFSGGEQYF. DNA for the CDR3: TGCGCCAGCAGCTTCTCAGGGGGAGAACAGTACTTC. The rearrangement joins TRBV5-1 to TRBJ2-7, with 7 bases aligning to TRBD1. The length of the CDR3 is 12 residues. Looked up from germline, CDR1 is SGHRS and CDR2 is YFSETQ. With 2 bases clipped from V and 10 bases from J, the junction kept 6 bases outside the gene matches. Complete variable domain (other parts from reference TRBV5-1 and TRBJ2-7): KAGVTQTPRYLIKTRGQQVTLSCSPISGHRSVSWYQQTPGQGLQFLFEYFSETQRNKGNFPGRFSGRQFSNSRSEMNVSTLELGDSALYLCASSFSGGEQYFGPGTRLTVT.

V and J are TRBV13 and TRBJ1-1, with D uncertain. The CDR3 spans 11 residues. Per germline, CDR1 PRHDT and CDR2 FYEKMQ (reference sequence). Trimming took off 4 bases at V and 10 bases at J, with 10 bases between the two ends. The CDR3 sequence is CASSSLGGAFF. In nucleotides, the CDR3 is TGTGCCAGCAGCTCCTTGGGTGGAGCTTTCTTT.

This clone has a handful of counts. The chain links TRBV30 to TRBJ1-1; D may be TRBD1 (5 bases). Trimming left V 2 bases short and J 3 bases short, with 13 bases between. The CDR3 loop spans 14 amino acids. Germline V CDR1 and CDR2: GTSNPN, SVGIG (reference sequence). The DNA of the CDR3 is TGTGCCTGGAGTCTGGGGGTACGGGACACTGAAGCTTTCTTT. This encodes CAWSLGVRDTEAFF.

V and J are TRBV6-4 and TRBJ2-1, with 14 bases lining up with TRBD2. Germline CDR1 and CDR2: MRHNA and SNTAGT. J gave up 7 bases and V 4 bases, and 0 bases lay outside the gene matches. CDR3 length: 14 residues. Here the CDR3 DNA reads TGTGCCAGCAGTGGACTAGCGGGGGGGAATGAGCAGTTCTTC. Encoded protein: CASSGLAGGNEQFF.

The chain couples TRBV19 to TRBJ1-2; TRBD1 might be the D (5 bases). Germline values: CDR1 LNHDA, CDR2 SQIVND (reference sequence). The V end was cut by 7 bases, the J end by 1 base, with 13 bases between. This CDR3 comprises 14 residues. For the CDR3, the DNA is TGTGCCAGTACCAGACAGCCTCTTAACTATGGCTACACCTTC. Its translation is CASTRQPLNYGYTF.